This TCR beta chain derives from a study of blood T cell repertoires in COVID-19. Trimming removed 6 bases from V and 1 base from J; junction bases left unmatched: 14. The germline gives CDR1 LGHDT, CDR2 YNNKEL (reference sequence). The CDR3 length is 18 residues. Sequencing was performed with immunoSEQ multiplex PCR; in TCRdb, only in-frame clones are kept and a portion is missing. The sample has a few hundred thousand clones; around 83% are singletons. Source material: PBMCs or T cells enriched from blood (not recorded which). The TCR originated in a woman aged 40 to 49 with acute COVID-19. The V call is TRBV3-1 (or the pseudogene TRBV3-2), the J call TRBJ2-2; 7 bases fit TRBD2. This CDR3 is CASRSRGSGTVNTGELFF. The CDR3 bases are TGTGCCAGCAGATCCCGAGGGAGCGGGACGGTGAACACCGGGGAGCTGTTTTTT.